These T cell receptor beta chains were read from a single sample in a study of T cell repertoires in cytomegalovirus infection. Their antigens remain unidentified. TCRdb reanalysed the reads using MiXCR and keeps one entry per CDR3 protein. The sample lists around 540,000 distinct CDR3 sequences, roughly a third occurring once. This material consisted of cultured PBMCs, taken from culture after CMV antigen stimulation. Source of these receptors: a human donor in good health (CMV status not recorded). Some clones in this sample may be carry-over from other donors' samples. The CDR3 runs from the conserved cysteine through the conserved F or W. Each record gives: D gene, J gene, clone size, CDR3 length, V gene, CDR3 protein, CDR3 DNA. D genes are given only for firm matches. For some rows the clone size is stated as once, few or many, or as a class when expanded; others skip it.

d_gene: .; j_gene: TRBJ2-4; abundance: many; len: 14; v_gene: TRBV19; CDR3aa: CASSNPGDKNIQYF; CDR3nt: TGTGCCAGTAGTAACCCAGGCGACAAAAACATTCAGTACTTC
d_gene: TRBD2; j_gene: TRBJ2-3; abundance: once; len: 16; v_gene: TRBV11-2; CDR3aa: CASSLTSGSLTDTQYF; CDR3nt: TGTGCCAGCAGCTTGACTAGCGGGAGTTTAACAGATACGCAGTATTTT
d_gene: .; j_gene: TRBJ2-1; abundance: few; len: 12; v_gene: TRBV19; CDR3aa: CASSKWQGEQFF; CDR3nt: TGTGCCAGTAGTAAGTGGCAGGGGGAGCAGTTCTTC
d_gene: TRBD1; j_gene: TRBJ2-3; abundance: many; len: 16; v_gene: TRBV5-6; CDR3aa: CASSLRGTGGADTQYF; CDR3nt: TGTGCCAGCAGCCTAAGGGGGACAGGGGGCGCAGATACGCAGTATTTT
d_gene: TRBD2; j_gene: TRBJ2-5; abundance: .; len: 13; v_gene: TRBV20-1; CDR3aa: CSAPLAGLETQYF; CDR3nt: TGCAGTGCTCCCCTAGCGGGCTTAGAGACCCAGTACTTC
d_gene: .; j_gene: TRBJ1-5; abundance: once; len: 16; v_gene: TRBV6-5; CDR3aa: CASSYSGGDPTQPQHF; CDR3nt: TGTGCCAGCAGTTACTCTGGGGGGGACCCGACTCAGCCCCAGCATTTT
d_gene: TRBD2; j_gene: TRBJ2-3; abundance: few; len: 16; v_gene: TRBV19; CDR3aa: CASVDSGRVGTDTQYF; CDR3nt: TGTGCCTCAGTGGATAGCGGGAGGGTTGGCACAGATACGCAGTATTTT
d_gene: .; j_gene: TRBJ1-1; abundance: .; len: 15; v_gene: TRBV19; CDR3aa: CASSQGRSPNSEAFF; CDR3nt: TGTGCCAGTAGTCAGGGGAGGTCACCCAACTCTGAAGCTTTCTTT
d_gene: TRBD1; j_gene: TRBJ1-2; abundance: many; len: 14; v_gene: TRBV7-2; CDR3aa: CASSPDRGPYGYTF; CDR3nt: TGTGCCAGCAGCCCGGACAGGGGGCCCTATGGCTACACCTTC
d_gene: TRBD1; j_gene: TRBJ1-1; abundance: few; len: 13; v_gene: TRBV7-2; CDR3aa: CASSLGQGLRAFF; CDR3nt: TGTGCCAGCAGCTTAGGACAGGGGTTGCGAGCTTTCTTT
d_gene: .; j_gene: TRBJ2-3; abundance: .; len: 13; v_gene: TRBV6-2/TRBV6-3; CDR3aa: CASSRPRTDTQYF; CDR3nt: TGTGCCAGCAGTAGGCCTCGGACAGATACGCAGTATTTT
d_gene: .; j_gene: TRBJ2-5; abundance: few; len: 13; v_gene: TRBV20-1; CDR3aa: CSAREARLETQYF; CDR3nt: TGCAGTGCTAGAGAGGCCCGGCTAGAGACCCAGTACTTC
d_gene: TRBD2; j_gene: TRBJ2-1; abundance: few; len: 15; v_gene: TRBV6-1; CDR3aa: CASRDRDYRYNEQFF; CDR3nt: TGTGCCAGCAGAGACCGGGACTACCGCTACAATGAGCAGTTCTTC
d_gene: TRBD2; j_gene: TRBJ2-5; abundance: few; len: 16; v_gene: TRBV7-9; CDR3aa: CASSSRTSGVQETQYF; CDR3nt: TGTGCCAGCAGCTCCCGGACTAGCGGGGTACAAGAGACCCAGTACTTC
d_gene: TRBD1; j_gene: TRBJ2-5; abundance: few; len: 15; v_gene: TRBV6-5; CDR3aa: CASSYEGQGAETQYF; CDR3nt: TGTGCCAGCAGTTATGAGGGACAGGGTGCTGAGACCCAGTACTTC
d_gene: .; j_gene: TRBJ2-2; abundance: few; len: 15; v_gene: TRBV7-6; CDR3aa: CASSPAGKNTGELFF; CDR3nt: TGTGCCAGCAGCCCGGCGGGAAAGAACACCGGGGAGCTGTTTTTT
d_gene: TRBD1; j_gene: TRBJ2-5; abundance: many; len: 15; v_gene: TRBV7-2; CDR3aa: CASSPTGFSEETQYF; CDR3nt: TGTGCCAGCAGCCCGACAGGGTTTTCTGAAGAGACCCAGTACTTC
d_gene: TRBD2; j_gene: TRBJ2-1; abundance: .; len: 18; v_gene: TRBV4-1; CDR3aa: CASSREGSGSTSYNEQFF; CDR3nt: TGCGCCAGCAGCCGGGAAGGTAGCGGGAGCACTTCCTACAATGAGCAGTTCTTC
d_gene: TRBD2; j_gene: TRBJ2-1; abundance: .; len: 19; v_gene: TRBV7-9; CDR3aa: CASSLVAWASGDSYNEQFF; CDR3nt: TGTGCCAGCAGCTTAGTGGCTTGGGCTAGCGGAGACTCCTACAATGAGCAGTTCTTC
d_gene: TRBD2; j_gene: TRBJ2-7; abundance: few; len: 15; v_gene: TRBV7-8; CDR3aa: CASSSTGLAGGEQYF; CDR3nt: TGTGCCAGCAGCTCCACGGGCCTAGCGGGAGGCGAGCAGTACTTC
d_gene: TRBD2; j_gene: TRBJ2-1; abundance: many; len: 16; v_gene: TRBV7-6; CDR3aa: CASSLGSGRGYNEQFF; CDR3nt: TGTGCCAGCAGCTTAGGAAGCGGGAGGGGGTACAATGAGCAGTTCTTC
d_gene: TRBD1; j_gene: TRBJ2-5; abundance: .; len: 18; v_gene: TRBV7-3; CDR3aa: CASSLILQGQGRQETQYF; CDR3nt: TGTGCCAGCAGCTTAATTCTCCAGGGACAGGGACGACAAGAGACCCAGTACTTC
d_gene: .; j_gene: TRBJ1-4; abundance: .; len: 11; v_gene: TRBV12-3/TRBV12-4; CDR3aa: CASSSGEKLFF; CDR3nt: TGTGCCAGCAGTTCAGGAGAAAAACTGTTTTTT
d_gene: .; j_gene: TRBJ2-6; abundance: .; len: 17; v_gene: TRBV6-1; CDR3aa: CASSPSSSGSGANVLTF; CDR3nt: TGTGCCAGCAGTCCATCATCGAGTGGCTCTGGGGCCAACGTCCTGACTTTC
d_gene: .; j_gene: TRBJ1-6; abundance: .; len: 16; v_gene: TRBV18; CDR3aa: CASSPGGTPDSSPLHF; CDR3nt: TGTGCCAGCTCACCCGGGGGGACCCCAGACTCATCACCCCTCCACTTT
d_gene: .; j_gene: TRBJ2-1; abundance: many; len: 16; v_gene: TRBV7-2; CDR3aa: CASSQGWGAPPPEQFF; CDR3nt: TGTGCCAGCAGCCAAGGTTGGGGGGCACCCCCCCCGGAGCAGTTCTTC